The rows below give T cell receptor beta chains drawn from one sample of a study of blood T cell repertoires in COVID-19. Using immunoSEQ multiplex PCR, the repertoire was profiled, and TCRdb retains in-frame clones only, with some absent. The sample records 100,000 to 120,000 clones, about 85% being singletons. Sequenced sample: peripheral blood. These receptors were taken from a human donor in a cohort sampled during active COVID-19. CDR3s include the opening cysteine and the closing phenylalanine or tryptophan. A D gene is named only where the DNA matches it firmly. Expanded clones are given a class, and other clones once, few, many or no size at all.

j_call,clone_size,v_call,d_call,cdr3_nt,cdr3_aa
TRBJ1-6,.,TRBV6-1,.,TGTGCCAGCAGTGACACCTTGGGCAGGGTAAATTCACCCCTCCACTTT,CASSDTLGRVNSPLHF
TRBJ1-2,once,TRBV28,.,TGTGCCAGCAGTGAAGACAGGAACTATGGCTACACCTTC,CASSEDRNYGYTF
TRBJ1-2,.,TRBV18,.,TGTGCCAGCTCACCAGACAGGCTCTATGGCTACACCTTC,CASSPDRLYGYTF
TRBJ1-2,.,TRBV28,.,TGTGCCAGCAGTTTATTAGGGGTAGGCTATGGCTACACCTTC,CASSLLGVGYGYTF
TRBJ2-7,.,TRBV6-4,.,TGTGCCAGCAGATATCGTCAGGACTACGAGCAGTACTTC,CASRYRQDYEQYF
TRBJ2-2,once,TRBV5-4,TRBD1,TGTGCCAGCAGCTCTAAGACAGGGGGCAAGTCCGGGGAGCTGTTTTTT,CASSSKTGGKSGELFF
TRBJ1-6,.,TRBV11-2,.,TGTGCCAGCAGCGTATCCCTGTATAATTCACCCCTCCACTTT,CASSVSLYNSPLHF
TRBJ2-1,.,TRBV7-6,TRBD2,TGTGCCAGCAGCTCCCTACGACTAGCGGGGGACAATGAGCAGTTCTTC,CASSSLRLAGDNEQFF
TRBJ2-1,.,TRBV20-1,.,TGCAGTGCTAGTCTAGCAAGCTCCTACAATGAGCAGTTCTTC,CSASLASSYNEQFF
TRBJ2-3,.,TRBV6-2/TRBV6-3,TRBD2,TGTGCCAGCAGCCTACGACCGGGGGGACTCACAGATACGCAGTATTTT,CASSLRPGGLTDTQYF
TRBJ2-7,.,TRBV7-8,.,TGTGCCAGCAGCCCCCCCTCCCTGGAGCAGTACTTC,CASSPPSLEQYF
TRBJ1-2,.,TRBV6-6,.,TGTGCCAGCAGTTACTCAGCAGGGAACTCTAACTATGGCTACACCTTC,CASSYSAGNSNYGYTF
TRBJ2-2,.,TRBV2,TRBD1,TGTGCCACGGACAGGGGGGTCGACACCGGGGAGCTGTTTTTT,CATDRGVDTGELFF
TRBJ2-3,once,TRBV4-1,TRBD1,TGCGCCAGCAGCCAAGCGCAGGGGGCCTCAGATACGCAGTATTTT,CASSQAQGASDTQYF
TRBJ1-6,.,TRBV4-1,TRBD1,TGCGCCAGCAGAAGGGACAGAGAGAGCTCCTATAATTCACCCCTCCACTTT,CASRRDRESSYNSPLHF
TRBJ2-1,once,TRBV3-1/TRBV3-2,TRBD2,TGTGCCAGCAGGTCCGGGACTAGCGGGGTGAATGAGCAGTTCTTC,CASRSGTSGVNEQFF
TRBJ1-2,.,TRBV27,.,TGTGCCAGCAGTCCCCGGGAGGGGACGGGTGGCTACACCTTC,CASSPREGTGGYTF
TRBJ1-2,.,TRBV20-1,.,TGCAGTGCTAGTTTGGCAGCGAACTATGGCTACACCTTC,CSASLAANYGYTF
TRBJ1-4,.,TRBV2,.,TGTGCCAGCAGTGATCTTAGGGGAGAAAAACTGTTTTTT,CASSDLRGEKLFF
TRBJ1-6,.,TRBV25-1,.,TGTGCCAGCAGTGGACAGGAAGGGGGTTCACCCCTCCACTTT,CASSGQEGGSPLHF
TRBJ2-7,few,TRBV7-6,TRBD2,TGTGCCAGCAGCTTAGAGGCGGGGGGATCCTACGAGCAGTACTTC,CASSLEAGGSYEQYF
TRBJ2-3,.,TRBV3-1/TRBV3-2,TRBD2,TGTGCCAGCAGCTCCGGGGGCGGTAGCGGGGATTCAGATACGCAGTATTTT,CASSSGGGSGDSDTQYF
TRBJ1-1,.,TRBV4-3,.,TGCGCCAGCAGCTATCAGGGGAACACTGAAGCTTTCTTT,CASSYQGNTEAFF
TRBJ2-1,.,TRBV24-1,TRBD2,TGTGCCCCGACTAGCGGGGTAAAAGACAATGAGCAGTTCTTC,CAPTSGVKDNEQFF
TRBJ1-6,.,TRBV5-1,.,TGCGCCAGCAGGGTCAGGGCCTATAATTCACCCCTCCACTTT,CASRVRAYNSPLHF
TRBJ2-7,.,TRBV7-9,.,TGTGCCAGCAGCCCCCGAGCTGGAAGCGCTGCGTACTTC,CASSPRAGSAAYF
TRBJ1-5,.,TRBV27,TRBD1,TGTGCCAGCAGAAAGCAGGGGGATCGCAATCAGCCCCAGCATTTT,CASRKQGDRNQPQHF
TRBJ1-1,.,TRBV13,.,TGTGCCAGCAGCTTAGGTCCCGGTAACACTGAAGCTTTCTTT,CASSLGPGNTEAFF
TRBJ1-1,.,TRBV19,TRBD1,TGTGCCAGTAGTCAGACAGGGTGGAACACTGAAGCTTTCTTT,CASSQTGWNTEAFF
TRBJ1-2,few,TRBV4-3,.,TGCGCCAGCAGCCAAGATCGGGTTGGTGGCTACACCTTC,CASSQDRVGGYTF
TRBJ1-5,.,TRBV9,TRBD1,TGTGCCAGCAGCGATACCGGGACAGTGGGAAAGCCCCAGCATTTT,CASSDTGTVGKPQHF
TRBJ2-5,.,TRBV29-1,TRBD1,TGCAGCGCCCCCCTCCGACAGGGAGAGACCCAGTACTTC,CSAPLRQGETQYF
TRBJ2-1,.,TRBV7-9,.,TGTGCCAGCAGCTTAAGGACACAATACAATGAGCAGTTCTTC,CASSLRTQYNEQFF
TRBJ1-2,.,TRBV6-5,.,TGTGCCAGCACTTTACTCATGGGCAACTATGGCTACACCTTC,CASTLLMGNYGYTF
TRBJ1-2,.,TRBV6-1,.,TGTGCCAGCAGTGAAGGAGGCGGCTATGGCTACACCTTC,CASSEGGGYGYTF
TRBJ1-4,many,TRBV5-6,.,TGTGCCAGCAGCACCCCCCCGGCGGGAGGTCGGGAAAAACTGTTTTTT,CASSTPPAGGREKLFF
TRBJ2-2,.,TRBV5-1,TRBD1,TGCGCCAGCAGCTCGCTCACAGGGGACACCGGGGAGCTGTTTTTT,CASSSLTGDTGELFF
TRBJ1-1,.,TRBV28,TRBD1,TGTGCCAGCAGGACAGGGGGCTGGGGCACTGAAGCTTTCTTT,CASRTGGWGTEAFF
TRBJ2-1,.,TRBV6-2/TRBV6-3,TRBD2,TGTGCCAGCAGTTACTGGGGCCCTAGCGGGGGGGGCAATGAGCAGTTCTTC,CASSYWGPSGGGNEQFF
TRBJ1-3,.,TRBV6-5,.,TGTGCCAGCACCCCTCATGGTGAGGGTCGAAACACCATATATTTT,CASTPHGEGRNTIYF